The 8 T cell receptor beta chains listed next were all sequenced from one sample in a study of beta chain features in type 1 diabetes. All of the isolated RNA was reverse transcribed, so expressed TCRB transcripts were sequenced. Some clones are missing from TCRdb's copy, which holds only in-frame ones; the method was immunoSEQ multiplex PCR. The sample shows more than 200,000 clones, 16% of them seen only once. General study points: In every one of the four CD4+ subsets, TCRB CDR3s were moderately but significantly shorter in Type 1 diabetes patients.

What these receptors recognize is not known. The material sequenced was naive CD4+ T cells from blood. The receptors here all came from a young man with type 1 diabetes.

The J gene is TRBJ2-2, the V gene TRBV30, with TRBD1 matching over 8 bases. Germline V gene data show CDR1 as GTSNPN and CDR2 as SVGIG (reference sequence). CDR3 length: 14 amino acids. The trim removed 2 bases at V and 5 bases at J, leaving 4 bases unmatched. The CDR3 DNA is TGTGCCTGGAGTTTTGGACAGGGTACCGGGGAGCTGTTTTTT. It is translated as CAWSFGQGTGELFF.

This clone was observed a handful of times. The chain employs TRBV29-1 and TRBJ2-7; weak D call: TRBD2 (7 bases). CDR3 size: 15 residues. V was cut by 4 bases and J by 7 bases, with 23 bases left in between. Germline V gene sequence: CDR1 SQVTM, CDR2 ANQGSEA. The DNA for the CDR3 is TGCAGCGTTGTGGCTACGGGCAGGGGACTAAGAGAGCAGTACTTC. It codes for CSVVATGRGLREQYF.

The CDR3 sequence is CAISETSRVADTQYF. CDR3 sequence (DNA): TGTGCCATCAGTGAGACTAGCAGGGTAGCAGATACGCAGTATTTT. This chain uses TRBV10-3 with TRBJ2-3; perhaps TRBD2 as D (6 bases). This CDR3 has 15 amino acids. CDR1 and CDR2 (germline): ENHRY, SYGVKD. Trimming shortened V by 2 bases and J by 4 bases, and 13 bases separated the two germline ends.

This clone was detected a few times. The rearrangement joins TRBV19 to TRBJ2-5; D might be TRBD2 (5 bases). From germline, CDR1 is LNHDA and CDR2 SQIVND (reference sequence). Trimming shortened V by 2 bases and J by 2 bases, and 9 bases separated the two germline ends. The CDR3 is 14 amino acids. The CDR3 nucleotides read TGTGCCAGTAGTATAAGCAGGACTCAAGAGACCCAGTACTTC. Protein product: CASSISRTQETQYF.

The chain employs TRBV18 and TRBJ2-3; 7 bases are shared with TRBD2. The germline V gene encodes CDR1 KGHSH and CDR2 LQKENI. This CDR3 region has 16 residues. J was trimmed by 0 bases and V by 2 bases; bases with no gene match: 5. As DNA, the CDR3 is TGTGCCAGCTCACCAAACAGCGGGACTAGCACAGATACGCAGTATTTT. It translates to CASSPNSGTSTDTQYF.

The V gene is TRBV11-1, the J gene TRBJ2-1; 11 nucleotides align to TRBD2. In germline, CDR1 is SGHAT, CDR2 FQDESV (reference sequence). J gave up 0 bases and V 4 bases, and 5 bases lay outside the gene matches. This CDR3 has 17 amino acids. The CDR3 region is CASSSGLAESSYNEQFF. The CDR3 coding sequence is TGTGCCAGCAGCTCGGGACTAGCGGAGAGCTCCTACAATGAGCAGTTCTTC.

V usage is TRBV25-1 and J usage is TRBJ2-5, with D tentatively TRBD1 or TRBD2 (5 bases each). This CDR3 contains 14 residues. The germline V and J ends were trimmed by 3 bases and 8 bases, with 16 bases remaining between them. Germline CDR1 and CDR2: MGHDK and SYGVNS. The CDR3 sequence: CASSDTQGVQTQYF. CDR3 sequence (DNA): TGTGCCAGCAGTGACACTCAGGGAGTGCAAACCCAGTACTTC.

This chain joins TRBV28 and TRBJ2-5, with TRBD1 identical over 7 bases. Trimming cost V 10 bases and J 3 bases; bases outside gene matches: 8. This CDR3 is built from 13 residues. CDR1 MDHEN and CDR2 SYDVKM come from the germline V gene. The CDR3 sequence: CATQTGFKETQYF. In nucleotides, the CDR3 is TGTGCCACCCAGACAGGGTTCAAAGAGACCCAGTACTTC. Complete variable domain (other parts from reference TRBV28 and TRBJ2-5): DVKVTQSSRYLVKRTGEKVFLECVQDMDHENMFWYRQDPGLGLRLIYFSYDVKMKEKGDIPEGYSVSREKKERFSLILESASTNQTSMYLCATQTGFKETQYFGPGTRLLVL.